These 31 T cell receptor beta chains came from one sample sequenced in a study of cytomegalovirus exposure and HLA in healthy donors. Sequenced by immunoSEQ multiplex PCR; TCRdb stores in-frame clones only, minus some. The repertoire consists of tens of thousands of clones, with roughly 93% occurring once and the leading ten covering 3.6%. Sequencing was performed on PBMCs. These receptors originate from a woman between 25 and 40 years old in good health and CMV-seronegative.

This clone was picked up one time. The V gene is TRBV28, the J gene TRBJ1-5; D ambiguous. V was cut by 3 bases and J by 1 base, with 16 bases left in between. The CDR3 length is 17 residues. Germline CDR1 is MDHEN and CDR2 is SYDVKM. The CDR3 is CASSFRPPGISNQPQHF. CDR3 coding DNA: TGTGCCAGCAGTTTCCGCCCGCCAGGTATAAGCAATCAGCCCCAGCATTTT.

This sequence joins TRBV29-1 and TRBJ2-1; maybe TRBD2 (6 bases). The germline V and J ends were trimmed by 6 bases and 6 bases, with 18 bases remaining between them. The CDR3 runs 14 residues. CDR1 SQVTM and CDR2 ANQGSEA come from the germline V gene. The CDR3 spells CSVSGDLRPNEQFF. The CDR3 coding sequence is TGCAGCGTCTCGGGAGACCTTAGACCCAATGAGCAGTTCTTC.

The CDR3 DNA follows: TGCGCCAGCAGCTTGGGCGGGAGCCAATACAATGAGCAGTTCTTC. Its protein is CASSLGGSQYNEQFF. The rearrangement uses TRBV5-1 and TRBJ2-1; 7 bases fit TRBD2. CDR1 is SGHRS, CDR2 YFSETQ, per germline. J lost 4 bases, V lost 0 bases, and 4 bases had no gene match. CDR3 length equals 15 residues.

The J gene is TRBJ2-1, the V gene TRBV2, with 11 positions matching TRBD2. The CDR3 has 14 amino acids. In germline, CDR1 is SNHLY, CDR2 FYNNEI. J was trimmed by 9 bases and V by 6 bases; bases with no gene match: 7. The CDR3 sequence is CASSLGLAAPEQFF. Written as DNA, the CDR3 is TGTGCCAGCAGCCTGGGACTAGCGGCCCCTGAGCAGTTCTTC.

J is TRBJ1-2 and V is TRBV27; weak D call: TRBD1 (6 bases). The CDR3 has 13 residues. V lost 5 bases, J lost 8 bases, and 15 bases lay in between. Germline lookup yields CDR1 MNHEY and CDR2 SMNVEV (reference sequence). The CDR3 loop reads CASSDGTGWGYTF. CDR3 sequence (DNA): TGTGCCAGCAGTGATGGCACAGGGTGGGGCTACACCTTC.

The chain combines TRBV30 with TRBJ2-1, with 9 bases matching TRBD2. This CDR3 has 19 residues. Germline V gene lookup returns CDR1 GTSNPN and CDR2 SVGIG (reference sequence). V lost 5 bases, J lost 1 base, and 18 bases stayed unmatched. As DNA, the CDR3 is TGTGCCTGGGACGGGCTAAGAGAGCGGGAGGCCCTATCCTACAATGAGCAGTTCTTC. Translated: CAWDGLREREALSYNEQFF.

V is TRBV6-5 and J is TRBJ2-4; 7 bases line up with TRBD2. The length of the CDR3 is 15 residues. Germline lookup yields CDR1 MNHEY and CDR2 SVGAGI. The trim removed 2 bases at V and 4 bases at J, leaving 5 bases unmatched. CDR3 loop: CASSYGWEGKNIQYF. The CDR3 coding sequence is TGTGCCAGCAGTTACGGGTGGGAGGGTAAAAACATTCAGTACTTC.

The V and J genes are TRBV9 and TRBJ2-1, with 10 nucleotides matching TRBD2. V shed 4 bases, J shed 3 bases, and the junction held 4 bases outside the gene matches. In germline, CDR1 is SGDLS, CDR2 YYNGEE. The CDR3 is made up of 15 amino acids. DNA for the CDR3: TGTGCCAGCAGCCCTAGGACTAGCGGCTACAATGAGCAGTTCTTC. Translating it yields CASSPRTSGYNEQFF.

This clone was counted once. The V and J genes are TRBV7-2 and TRBJ2-5; 8 bases agree with TRBD2. V was clipped by 3 bases and J by 5 bases; unmatched bases: 11. CDR1 is SGHTA and CDR2 is FQGNSA in the germline V gene. The CDR3 runs 16 residues. The CDR3 is CASSFVRGGHRETQYF. The DNA of the CDR3 is TGTGCCAGCAGCTTCGTACGGGGGGGACACAGGGAGACCCAGTACTTC.

V is TRBV4-1 and J is TRBJ1-2, with D possibly being TRBD1 (5 bases). The CDR3 sequence is 17 residues long. The V gene lost 1 base and the J gene lost 2 bases, with 17 bases spanning the gap. Germline V gives CDR1 MGHRA, CDR2 YSYEKL. The CDR3 coding sequence is TGCGCCAGCAGCCAAGTCCCCCTGACAGTCGCCAACTATGGCTACACCTTC. Its protein is CASSQVPLTVANYGYTF.

The J gene is TRBJ1-2, the V gene TRBV5-1, with 10 bases fitting TRBD1. Losses at the gene ends were 3 bases for V and 8 bases for J; bases not matched to a gene: 7. Germline loops: CDR1 SGHRS, CDR2 YFSETQ. This CDR3 has 14 amino acids. DNA of the CDR3: TGCGCCAGCAGCTCCGGGACAGGGGAGAGGGGCTACACCTTC. It specifies CASSSGTGERGYTF.

V gene TRBV6-4 combines with J gene TRBJ2-1; perhaps TRBD1 as D (5 bases). V shed 6 bases and J shed 0 bases, with 9 bases lying between them. This CDR3 is built from 14 residues. The germline V gene encodes CDR1 MRHNA and CDR2 SNTAGT. The CDR3 coding sequence is TGTGCCAGCAGCCTAGACAGCTCCTACAATGAGCAGTTCTTC. Its protein is CASSLDSSYNEQFF.

The V and J genes are TRBV11-2 and TRBJ2-7; D possibly corresponds to TRBD1 (6 bases). Germline values: CDR1 SGHAT, CDR2 FQNNGV. Trimming removed 5 bases at V and 2 bases at J, with 22 bases between. CDR3 length equals 17 residues. The CDR3 nucleotides are TGTGCCAGCAGCCTACTGTTTCGGGACACGGCACCCTACGAGCAGTACTTC. This sequence encodes CASSLLFRDTAPYEQYF.

CDR3 amino acids: CASSADSVTIYF. In DNA form, the CDR3 reads TGTGCCAGCAGCGCTGACAGCGTCACCATATATTTT. This chain connects TRBV5-4 to TRBJ1-3; perhaps TRBD1 as D (5 bases). This CDR3 has 12 residues. Germline assignment: CDR1 SGHNT and CDR2 YYREEE (reference sequence). Trimming took 4 bases from V and 9 from J, leaving 11 bases between them.

The gene calls are TRBV6-6 and TRBJ2-3; 9 bases are shared with TRBD1. The V gene's germline CDR1 is MNHNY and CDR2 SVGAGI (reference sequence). The CDR3 extends over 14 amino acids. V was clipped by 7 bases and J by 2 bases; unmatched bases: 4. The CDR3 loop reads CASMDRGFTDTQYF. Written as DNA, the CDR3 is TGTGCCAGCATGGACAGGGGTTTCACAGATACGCAGTATTTT.

J is TRBJ1-1 and V is TRBV18; D may be TRBD1 (5 bases). This CDR3 region has 14 residues. Trimming removed 3 bases at V and 3 bases at J, with 11 bases between. Germline V CDR1 and CDR2: KGHSH, LQKENI. The CDR3 DNA sequence: TGTGCCAGCTCACCGCAGGGAATGGACACTGAAGCTTTCTTT. It yields the protein CASSPQGMDTEAFF.

The V gene is TRBV28, the J gene TRBJ1-2; D perhaps matches TRBD1 (5 bases). The CDR3 has 15 residues. V dropped 3 bases and J dropped 7 bases, with 18 bases sitting between them. From germline, CDR1 is MDHEN and CDR2 SYDVKM. The CDR3 region is CASSFQGQGMGGYTF. In DNA form, the CDR3 reads TGTGCCAGCAGTTTTCAAGGGCAGGGAATGGGTGGCTACACCTTC.

This chain uses TRBV30 with TRBJ2-7; 10 positions agree with TRBD1. Germline trimming cut 4 bases from V and 4 bases from J; bases unmatched to any gene: 1. Looked up from germline, CDR1 is GTSNPN and CDR2 is SVGIG (reference sequence). The CDR3 runs to 12 residues. The CDR3 DNA reads TGTGCCTGGAAGGACAGGGGGTACGAGCAGTACTTC. The encoded protein is CAWKDRGYEQYF. The full variable domain, its missing parts supplied by reference TRBV30 and TRBJ2-7, is SQTIHQWPATLVQPVGSPLSLECTVEGTSNPNLYWYRQAAGRGLQLLFYSVGIGQISSEVPQNLSASRPQDRQFILSSKKLLLSDSGFYLCAWKDRGYEQYFGPGTRLTVT.

This rearrangement joins TRBV5-6 to TRBJ2-5; a possible D gene is TRBD2 (5 bases). Germline-derived CDR1 and CDR2 are SGHDT and YYEEEE. The ends were cut back, 0 bases at V and 1 base at J, with 10 bases in the middle. The CDR3 contains 15 residues. CDR3 sequence reads: CASSLELAFQETQYF. The CDR3 nucleotides read TGTGCCAGCAGCTTGGAATTAGCGTTCCAAGAGACCCAGTACTTC.

The chain uses TRBV5-4 and TRBJ2-1; TRBD1 matches at 10 bases. The V segment lost 1 base and the J segment 7 bases; nucleotides outside the gene matches: 5. CDR3 size: 15 residues. Germline CDR1 reads SGHNT; CDR2 reads YYREEE (reference sequence). This CDR3 is CASSLRDRGINEQFF. As DNA, the CDR3 is TGTGCCAGCAGCTTGCGGGACAGGGGAATAAATGAGCAGTTCTTC.

V and J are TRBV29-1 and TRBJ1-2; D may be TRBD1 (5 bases). CDR3 size: 13 residues. V lost 7 bases, J lost 7 bases, and 19 bases lay in between. Germline V gives CDR1 SQVTM, CDR2 ANQGSEA. The CDR3 sequence is CSGTTGHVGGYTF. Written as DNA, the CDR3 is TGCAGCGGAACGACCGGACACGTCGGTGGCTACACCTTC.

The chain couples TRBV2 to TRBJ2-7, with D perhaps matching TRBD2 (6 bases). CDR3 length: 15 residues. CDR1 and CDR2 (germline): SNHLY, FYNNEI. The V end was cut by 4 bases, the J end by 3 bases, with 16 bases between. The CDR3 region is CASSGGTPLRYEQYF. The CDR3 nucleotides read TGTGCCAGCAGTGGAGGGACTCCGCTCCGCTACGAGCAGTACTTC.

This clone was detected only once. This sequence joins TRBV5-1 and TRBJ1-2; 7 nucleotides line up with TRBD1. Germline assignment: CDR1 SGHRS and CDR2 YFSETQ. The V gene end was trimmed by 4 bases and the J gene end by 5 bases; junction bases not matched to a gene: 8. The CDR3 has 14 residues. CDR3 in amino acids: CASSLFTGDYGYTF. In DNA form, the CDR3 reads TGCGCCAGCAGCCTATTCACAGGGGATTATGGCTACACCTTC.

The chain is built from TRBV7-2 and TRBJ2-5, with 9 bases lining up with TRBD2. J gave up 3 bases and V 2 bases, and 7 bases lay outside the gene matches. Looked up from germline, CDR1 is SGHTA and CDR2 is FQGNSA. This CDR3 has 16 amino acids. DNA for the CDR3: TGTGCCAGCAGCTTAAAGCCGGGACTAGCAGAAGAGACCCAGTACTTC. It codes for CASSLKPGLAEETQYF.

The chain recombines TRBV7-9 with TRBJ1-3; D is possibly TRBD1 (6 bases). The CDR3 spans 14 residues. The V gene's germline CDR1 is SEHNR and CDR2 FQNEAQ (reference sequence). Trimming took 5 bases from V and 3 from J, leaving 11 bases between them. CDR3 residues: CASSADSLGNTIYF. For the CDR3, the DNA is TGTGCCAGCAGCGCGGACAGCCTTGGAAACACCATATATTTT. The full variable domain, with the rest looked up from reference TRBV7-9 and TRBJ1-3, is DTGVSQNPRHKITKRGQNVTFRCDPISEHNRLYWYRQTLGQGPEFLTYFQNEAQLEKSRLLSDRFSAERPKGSFSTLEIQRTEQGDSAMYLCASSADSLGNTIYFGEGSWLTVV.

CDR3 in DNA: TGTGCCAGTAGTATAGATCAAGGGGGCTATGGCTACACCTTC. Amino acid sequence: CASSIDQGGYGYTF. J is TRBJ1-2 and V is TRBV19; D possibly corresponds to TRBD1 (6 bases). CDR3 length: 14 residues. Trimming pared 0 bases from V and 4 bases from J, leaving 9 bases between. Looked up from germline, CDR1 is LNHDA and CDR2 is SQIVND (reference sequence).

This clone was seen a single time. This chain uses TRBV4-1 with TRBJ1-6; D is uncertain. The CDR3 is made up of 12 amino acids. The V gene lost 1 base and the J gene lost 10 bases, with 5 bases spanning the gap. Germline loops: CDR1 MGHRA, CDR2 YSYEKL. The CDR3 loop is CASSQGASPLHF. The CDR3 DNA reads TGCGCCAGCAGCCAAGGGGCCTCACCCCTCCACTTT.

In nucleotides, the CDR3 is TGTGCCAGCAGGTCCGGGACAGGGAACTACGAGCAGTACTTC. As protein: CASRSGTGNYEQYF. The V and J genes are TRBV7-3 and TRBJ2-7; TRBD1 matches 9 bases. The V gene end was trimmed by 6 bases and the J gene end by 3 bases; junction bases not matched to a gene: 6. Germline CDR1 SGHTA, CDR2 FQGTGA. The CDR3 has 14 amino acids.

This clone was seen once. V gene TRBV2 combines with J gene TRBJ1-1; D is perhaps TRBD1 (5 bases). The germline V gene has CDR1 SNHLY and CDR2 FYNNEI. V lost 5 bases, J lost 8 bases, and 18 bases lay in between. The CDR3 runs to 14 residues. The CDR3 loop reads CASSRTYQGSEAFF. In nucleotides, the CDR3 is TGTGCCAGCAGTCGAACTTATCAGGGTTCCGAAGCTTTCTTT. The whole variable domain, filled in from reference TRBV2 and TRBJ1-1, reads EPEVTQTPSHQVTQMGQEVILRCVPISNHLYFYWYRQILGQKVEFLVSFYNNEISEKSEIFDDQFSVERPDGSNFTLKIRSTKLEDSAMYFCASSRTYQGSEAFFGQGTRLTVV.

This chain connects TRBV10-3 to TRBJ1-5, with D possibly TRBD1 on 5 matching bases. The CDR3 loop spans 13 amino acids. Germline V gene data show CDR1 as ENHRY and CDR2 as SYGVKD. Trimming removed 4 bases from V and 5 bases from J, with 9 bases in between. The CDR3 bases are TGTGCCATCAGTGGACTAGGGGATCAGCCCCAGCATTTT. It translates to CAISGLGDQPQHF.

The chain couples TRBV29-1 to TRBJ2-1; no reliable D call. The CDR3 is 12 amino acids. Trimming stripped 4 bases from V and 4 bases from J, with 8 bases between. Germline V gene data show CDR1 as SQVTM and CDR2 as ANQGSEA. The CDR3 DNA sequence: TGCAGCGTTGTACAGATATACAATGAGCAGTTCTTC. It codes for CSVVQIYNEQFF.